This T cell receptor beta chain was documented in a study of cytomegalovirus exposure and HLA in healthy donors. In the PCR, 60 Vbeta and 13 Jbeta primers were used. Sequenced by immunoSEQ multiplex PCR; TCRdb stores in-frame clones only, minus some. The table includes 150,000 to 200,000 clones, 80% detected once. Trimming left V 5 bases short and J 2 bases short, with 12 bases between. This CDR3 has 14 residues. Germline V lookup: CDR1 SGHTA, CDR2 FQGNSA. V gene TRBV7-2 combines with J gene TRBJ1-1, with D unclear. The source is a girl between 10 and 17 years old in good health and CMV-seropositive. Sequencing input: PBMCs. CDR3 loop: CASSLRGTNTEAFF. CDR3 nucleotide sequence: TGTGCCAGCAGCCTCCGGGGAACAAACACTGAAGCTTTCTTT.